These 23 T cell receptor beta chains share one sample of origin, sequenced in a study of T cells in Graves' hyperthyroidism and ophthalmopathy (dated by TCRdb to about 2019). Libraries were made using multiplex PCR. Sequencer: Illumina HiSeq 2000. The TCR beta CDR3 regions were amplified from RNA transcripts. The TCR CDR3 was subjected to a first round of RT-PCR using the HTBI primer set and the Qiagen OneStep RT-PCR kit. The raw public data were reprocessed by TCRdb itself: fastp quality trimming at Q25, MiXCR clonotype calling, in-frame beta chains only. All rows with the same CDR3 protein become a single entry with the most common DNA and genes. The sample yields some 570,000 distinct CDR3 sequences; 15% to 20% were counted once. The ten largest account for about 16% of the sample. Material for sequencing was blood. The receptors here all came from a woman aged 18 to 35 with Graves' ophthalmopathy.

This clonotype was picked up many times. The chain links TRBV30 to TRBJ2-7; D uncertain. Germline values: CDR1 GTSNPN, CDR2 SVGIG (reference sequence). The CDR3 is made up of 13 amino acids. Trimming took 2 bases from V and 2 from J, leaving 10 bases between them. CDR3 in DNA: TGTGCCTGGAGTAGGTCCGGACCCTACGAGCAGTACTTC. Translating gives CAWSRSGPYEQYF.

This clonotype was observed many times. This chain joins TRBV30 and TRBJ1-2; TRBD1 is a possible D gene (6 bases). Germline CDR1 reads GTSNPN; CDR2 reads SVGIG (reference sequence). Trimming removed 2 bases at V and 4 bases at J, with 14 bases between. The CDR3 totals 14 residues. The CDR3 nucleotides are TGTGCCTGGAGTTTCCGCGACAGGAGCTATGGCTACACCTTC. Amino acid sequence: CAWSFRDRSYGYTF.

This clonotype was found many times. The chain links TRBV2 to TRBJ2-5; TRBD2 matches 9 bases. Trimming at V came to 7 bases and at J to 2 bases, leaving 5 bases not matched to a gene. The CDR3 has 14 residues. The germline V gene encodes CDR1 SNHLY and CDR2 FYNNEI. The CDR3 DNA sequence: TGTGCCAGCAATGGCGCGGGGGGGCAAGAGACCCAGTACTTC. Translation: CASNGAGGQETQYF. The variable domain in full, with the rest retrieved from reference TRBV2 and TRBJ2-5, is EPEVTQTPSHQVTQMGQEVILRCVPISNHLYFYWYRQILGQKVEFLVSFYNNEISEKSEIFDDQFSVERPDGSNFTLKIRSTKLEDSAMYFCASNGAGGQETQYFGPGTRLLVL.

In this sample, this clonotype turned up many times. CDR3 DNA: TGTGCCAGCAGTTCCCGGGGGGCGCCGGGTGGTGAAAAACTGTTTTTT. Amino acids: CASSSRGAPGGEKLFF. V and J are TRBV28 and TRBJ1-4; tentative D call: TRBD1 (6 bases). With 4 bases removed from V and 7 bases from J, the gap between germline ends came to 19 bases. Per the germline V gene, CDR1 is MDHEN and CDR2 is SYDVKM. The CDR3 covers 16 residues.

With respect to this clonotype: This is likely a read error, given that the CDR3 carries no conserved phenylalanine or tryptophan at its end. This chain connects TRBV5-4 to TRBJ2-7, with unresolved D. V lost 1 base to trimming and J lost 7 bases, with 15 bases between them. Germline assignment: CDR1 SGHNT and CDR2 YYREEE (reference sequence). The CDR3 totals 14 residues. CDR3 bases: TGTGCCAGCAGCTTGATTTTACAGTCATCGGAGCAGTACCTC. Its protein product is CASSLILQSSEQYL.

In this sample, this clonotype turned up many times. The rearrangement links TRBV7-8 to TRBJ2-5; a weak D match, TRBD2 (6 bases). CDR3 length: 14 residues. Per germline, CDR1 SGHVS and CDR2 FQNEAQ. With 1 base removed from V and 7 bases from J, the gap between germline ends came to 13 bases. The CDR3: CASSLDHEGGTQYF. CDR3 bases: TGTGCCAGCAGCTTAGACCATGAGGGAGGGACCCAGTACTTC.

The chain combines TRBV20-1 with TRBJ2-1, with D possibly TRBD1 on 5 matching bases. Germline CDR1 DFQATT, CDR2 SNEGSKA (reference sequence). V lost 3 bases and J 3 bases, leaving 12 bases between the germline ends. The CDR3 consists of 14 residues. Here the CDR3 reads CSARGQVVYNEQFF. The CDR3 DNA follows: TGCAGTGCTAGGGGGCAGGTCGTCTACAATGAGCAGTTCTTC.

This clonotype was detected ten times or more. The chain couples TRBV5-5 to TRBJ1-1; D perhaps matches TRBD1 (5 bases). Trimming took 4 bases from V and 0 from J, leaving 16 bases between them. This CDR3 has 16 residues. The germline CDR1 and CDR2 sequences are SGHKS and YYEKEE (reference sequence). CDR3: CASSPNELTVNTEAFF. The CDR3 nucleotides read TGTGCCAGCAGCCCGAACGAACTGACAGTGAACACTGAAGCTTTCTTT.

This clonotype was counted at least ten times. The rearrangement joins TRBV11-1 to TRBJ2-7, with TRBD1 as a possible D gene (6 bases). Germline-derived CDR1 and CDR2 are SGHAT and FQDESV (reference sequence). CDR3 length: 14 residues. Deletions cut 6 bases from V and 2 bases from J, with 14 bases between. CDR3 coding DNA: TGTGCCAGCAGACCCGACAGGCCTCCCTACGAGCAGTACTTC. It encodes CASRPDRPPYEQYF. The entire variable domain, with the rest obtained from reference TRBV11-1 and TRBJ2-7, is as follows: EAEVAQSPRYKITEKSQAVAFWCDPISGHATLYWYRQILGQGPELLVQFQDESVVDDSQLPKDRFSAERLKGVDSTLKIQPAELGDSAMYLCASRPDRPPYEQYFGPGTRLTVT.

This clonotype was seen just once. This chain joins TRBV2 and TRBJ2-5; TRBD2 agrees at 14 bases. Per germline, CDR1 SNHLY and CDR2 FYNNEI. The CDR3 loop spans 18 amino acids. Trimming removed 7 bases from V and 4 bases from J; junction bases left unmatched: 14. This CDR3 reads CASTRLGGLAGEIETQYF. Written as DNA, the CDR3 is TGTGCCAGCACCCGTCTGGGGGGACTAGCGGGAGAAATAGAGACCCAGTACTTC.

The chain combines TRBV2 with TRBJ2-1, with TRBD2 identical over 8 bases. With 5 bases clipped from V and 1 base from J, the junction kept 13 bases outside the gene matches. The CDR3 totals 18 residues. CDR1 is SNHLY and CDR2 is FYNNEI in the germline V gene. For the CDR3, the DNA is TGTGCCAGCAGTAAAGGGGATCGGGGGGGTCTATCCTACAATGAGCAGTTCTTC. Protein sequence: CASSKGDRGGLSYNEQFF. The entire variable domain, with the rest obtained from reference TRBV2 and TRBJ2-1, is as follows: EPEVTQTPSHQVTQMGQEVILRCVPISNHLYFYWYRQILGQKVEFLVSFYNNEISEKSEIFDDQFSVERPDGSNFTLKIRSTKLEDSAMYFCASSKGDRGGLSYNEQFFGPGTRLTVL.

This clonotype was found many times. V gene TRBV13 combines with J gene TRBJ1-1; D is uncertain. V was cut by 0 bases and J by 6 bases, with 14 bases left in between. Germline lookup yields CDR1 PRHDT and CDR2 FYEKMQ (reference sequence). This CDR3 is 15 amino acids long. The CDR3 spells CASSLGRRRSAEAFF. In nucleotides, the CDR3 is TGTGCCAGCAGCTTAGGGCGACGGAGGTCGGCTGAAGCTTTCTTT.

V usage is TRBV2 and J usage is TRBJ1-1, with 7 bases aligning to TRBD1. The CDR3 sequence is 13 residues long. From germline, CDR1 is SNHLY and CDR2 FYNNEI. Trimming took 2 bases from V and 8 from J; bases not matched to a gene: 5. The CDR3 DNA reads TGTGCCAGCAGTGAATTTGAGGGACAGGAAGCTTTCTTT. It is translated as CASSEFEGQEAFF. The entire variable domain, with the rest obtained from reference TRBV2 and TRBJ1-1, is as follows: EPEVTQTPSHQVTQMGQEVILRCVPISNHLYFYWYRQILGQKVEFLVSFYNNEISEKSEIFDDQFSVERPDGSNFTLKIRSTKLEDSAMYFCASSEFEGQEAFFGQGTRLTVV.

This clonotype was found many times. The chain links TRBV28 to TRBJ2-5, with TRBD2 matching over 12 bases. Germline V gene data show CDR1 as MDHEN and CDR2 as SYDVKM. The CDR3 extends over 16 amino acids. V gave up 6 bases and J gave up 0 bases; unmatched junction bases: 5. The CDR3 DNA sequence: TGTGCCAGCAGCCCTAGCGGGAGGGAGGACCAAGAGACCCAGTACTTC. Protein product: CASSPSGREDQETQYF.

The chain combines TRBV28 with TRBJ1-2; D gene ambiguous. CDR1 MDHEN and CDR2 SYDVKM come from the germline V gene. The V gene lost 6 bases and the J gene lost 4 bases, with 9 bases spanning the gap. The CDR3 sequence is 12 residues long. For the CDR3, the DNA is TGTGCCAGCAGAACGCCGGGCTATGGCTACACCTTC. Encoded protein: CASRTPGYGYTF.

This clonotype was recorded at least ten times. The rearrangement joins TRBV12-3 or TRBV12-4 to TRBJ2-7; no clear D. The CDR3 covers 14 residues. Trimming removed 3 bases from V and 4 bases from J, with 13 bases in between. CDR3 nucleotide sequence: TGTGCCAGCAGTTTCGGCAGGCCTCGGTACGAGCAGTACTTC. It yields the protein CASSFGRPRYEQYF.

This clonotype was seen many times. The chain employs TRBV20-1 and TRBJ1-1; D might be TRBD1 (6 bases). Trimming left V 2 bases short and J 1 base short, with 11 bases between. The CDR3 extends over 14 amino acids. Per the germline V gene, CDR1 is DFQATT and CDR2 is SNEGSKA (reference sequence). The CDR3 DNA sequence: TGCAGTGCTAGAAACAGGGATTCGAACACTGAAGCTTTCTTT. Translating gives CSARNRDSNTEAFF.

This chain links TRBV5-4 with TRBJ1-4; D not certain. Deletions cut 0 bases from V and 2 bases from J, with 11 bases between. CDR1 SGHNT and CDR2 YYREEE come from the germline V gene (reference sequence). The CDR3 extends over 16 amino acids. The DNA of the CDR3 is TGTGCCAGCAGCTTGGGGGGAGTGGTGACTAATGAAAAACTGTTTTTT. This codes for CASSLGGVVTNEKLFF.

This clonotype was recorded many times. The CDR3 loop reads CASRSQSTDTQYF. The CDR3 DNA sequence: TGTGCCAGTAGATCACAGAGCACAGATACGCAGTATTTT. The chain is built from TRBV19 and TRBJ2-3, with D hard to call. V lost 6 bases and J lost 0, with 7 bases in between. Germline lookup yields CDR1 LNHDA and CDR2 SQIVND (reference sequence). The CDR3 consists of 13 residues. Combining the CDR3 with reference TRBV19 and TRBJ2-3 gives the whole variable domain DGGITQSPKYLFRKEGQNVTLSCEQNLNHDAMYWYRQDPGQGLRLIYYSQIVNDFQKGDIAEGYSVSREKKESFPLTVTSAQKNPTAFYLCASRSQSTDTQYFGPGTRLTVL.

This clonotype showed up just a few times. The chain is built from TRBV5-6 and TRBJ1-1, with D perhaps TRBD1 (6 bases). The CDR3 has 13 residues. Germline lookup yields CDR1 SGHDT and CDR2 YYEEEE. Trimming pared 0 bases from V and 6 bases from J, leaving 9 bases between. CDR3 DNA: TGTGCCAGCAGCTTGGACAGGGAGGCTGAAGCTTTCTTT. Translating gives CASSLDREAEAFF.

V usage is TRBV14 and J usage is TRBJ1-6; 9 bases fit TRBD1. The CDR3 is 16 amino acids. Germline-derived CDR1 and CDR2 are SGHDN and FVKESK. V dropped 2 bases and J dropped 6; count of bases not matched to a gene: 5. CDR3: CASSQLTGGGNSPLHF. CDR3 sequence (DNA): TGTGCCAGCAGCCAATTGACAGGGGGAGGTAATTCACCCCTCCACTTT. The entire variable domain, with the rest obtained from reference TRBV14 and TRBJ1-6, is as follows: EAGVTQFPSHSVIEKGQTVTLRCDPISGHDNLYWYRRVMGKEIKFLLHFVKESKQDESGMPNNRFLAERTGGTYSTLKVQPAELEDSGVYFCASSQLTGGGNSPLHFGNGTRLTVT.

This clonotype was detected a few times. An end of the junction differs from the germline gene, which may be a read error. This rearrangement joins TRBV6-2 or TRBV6-3 to TRBJ2-1, with TRBD1 as a possible D gene (6 bases). CDR1 MNHEY and CDR2 SVGEGT come from the germline V gene. The CDR3 extends over 15 amino acids. The chain's CDR3 is CASSYYPQGINEQFF. In DNA form, the CDR3 reads TGTGCCAGCAGCTACTACCCGCAGGGGATCAATGAGCAGTTCTTC.

This clonotype has ten or more counts. The CDR3 here is CASSPGATSGANVLTF. The DNA for the CDR3 is TGTGCCAGCAGCCCTGGGGCAACGTCTGGGGCCAACGTCCTGACTTTC. The chain is built from TRBV12-3 or TRBV12-4 and TRBJ2-6, with D possibly TRBD1 on 5 matching bases. CDR3 size: 16 residues. V lost 6 bases and J 1 base, leaving 13 bases between the germline ends.